These 4 T cell receptor beta chains share one sample of origin, sequenced in a study of OX40 agonist ivuxolimab in advanced cancers. Here immunoSEQ multiplex PCR was the method, and the copy in TCRdb shows in-frame clones only, minus some. The table has tens of thousands of clones, roughly 90% seen once. The sequencing here drew on CD4+ or CD8+ T cells sorted from blood, taken in a trial of the OX40 agonist ivuxolimab. These receptors were collected from an adult with an advanced solid tumor such as melanoma, head and neck, liver or kidney cancer.

The chain has TRBV5-6 and TRBJ2-3, with TRBD2 identical over 13 bases. Germline loops: CDR1 SGHDT, CDR2 YYEEEE. Trimming cost V 0 bases and J 1 base; bases outside gene matches: 5. The CDR3 consists of 18 residues. The CDR3: CASSLVWTSGGRTDTQYF. DNA for the CDR3: TGTGCCAGCAGCTTGGTTTGGACTAGCGGGGGTCGCACAGATACGCAGTATTTT.

V usage is TRBV19 and J usage is TRBJ1-4, with D possibly TRBD1 on 6 matching bases. Trimming took 7 bases from V and 0 from J, leaving 12 bases between them. The CDR3 has 15 residues. CDR1 and CDR2 from the germline V gene are LNHDA and SQIVND (reference sequence). DNA for the CDR3: TGTGCCAGTAAGGGACATGTCGCAACTAATGAAAAACTGTTTTTT. Its translation: CASKGHVATNEKLFF.

The J gene is TRBJ2-7, the V gene TRBV2; D gene ambiguous. Trimming shortened V by 2 bases and J by 3 bases, and 14 bases separated the two germline ends. This CDR3 is built from 15 residues. Germline loops: CDR1 SNHLY, CDR2 FYNNEI. CDR3 in amino acids: CASSESEDRYYEQYF. In DNA form, the CDR3 reads TGTGCCAGCAGTGAATCCGAGGACCGCTACTACGAGCAGTACTTC.

This chain links TRBV11-3 with TRBJ2-5, with 8 bases identical to TRBD1. Germline CDR1 is SGHNT and CDR2 is YENEEA. The CDR3 contains 13 residues. The J segment lost 5 bases and the V segment lost 5 bases, leaving 4 bases of the junction unmatched. The CDR3 reads CASSQGQVETQYF. Written as DNA, the CDR3 is TGTGCCAGCAGCCAGGGACAGGTGGAGACCCAGTACTTC.